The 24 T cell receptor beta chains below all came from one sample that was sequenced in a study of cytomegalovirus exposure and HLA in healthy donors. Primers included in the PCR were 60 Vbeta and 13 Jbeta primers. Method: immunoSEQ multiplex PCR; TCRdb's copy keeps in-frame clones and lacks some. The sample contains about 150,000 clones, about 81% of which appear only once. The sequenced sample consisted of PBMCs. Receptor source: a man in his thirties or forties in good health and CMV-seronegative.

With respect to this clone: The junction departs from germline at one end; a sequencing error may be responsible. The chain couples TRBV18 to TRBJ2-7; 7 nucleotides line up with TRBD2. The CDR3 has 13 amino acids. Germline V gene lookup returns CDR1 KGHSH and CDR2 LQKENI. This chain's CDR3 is CASSPKREERVFF. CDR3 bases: TGTGCCAGCTCACCAAAGCGGGAAGAAAGGGTTTTTTTC. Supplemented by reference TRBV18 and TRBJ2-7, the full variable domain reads NAGVMQNPRHLVRRRGQEARLRCSPMKGHSHVYWYRQLPEEGLKFMVYLQKENIIDESGMPKERFSAEFPKEGPSILRIQQVVRGDSAAYFCASSPKREERVFFGPGTRLTVT.

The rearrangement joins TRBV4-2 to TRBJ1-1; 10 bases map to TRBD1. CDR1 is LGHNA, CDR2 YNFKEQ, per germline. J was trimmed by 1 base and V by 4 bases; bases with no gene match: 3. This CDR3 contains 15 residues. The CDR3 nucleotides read TGTGCCAGCAGCCCGAGACAGGGGGCGAACACTGAAGCTTTCTTT. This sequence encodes CASSPRQGANTEAFF.

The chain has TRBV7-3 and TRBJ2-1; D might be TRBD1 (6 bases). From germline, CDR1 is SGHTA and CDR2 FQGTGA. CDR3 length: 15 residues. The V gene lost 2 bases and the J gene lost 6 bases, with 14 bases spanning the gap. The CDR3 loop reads CASSLVGGMTNEQFF. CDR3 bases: TGTGCCAGCAGCTTAGTTGGGGGCATGACCAATGAGCAGTTCTTC.

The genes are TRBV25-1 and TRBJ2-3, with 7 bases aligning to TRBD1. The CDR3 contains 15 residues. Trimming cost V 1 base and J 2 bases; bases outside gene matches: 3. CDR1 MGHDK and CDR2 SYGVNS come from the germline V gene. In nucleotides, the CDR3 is TGTGCCAGCAGTGAATGGGGACAGAACACAGATACGCAGTATTTT. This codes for CASSEWGQNTDTQYF.

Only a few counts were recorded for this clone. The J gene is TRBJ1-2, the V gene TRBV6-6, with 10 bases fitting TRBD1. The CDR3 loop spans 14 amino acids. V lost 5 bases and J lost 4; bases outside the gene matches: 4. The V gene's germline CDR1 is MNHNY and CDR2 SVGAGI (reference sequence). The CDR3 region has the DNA TGTGCCAGCAGTCTCGGACAGGGGGGCTATGGCTACACCTTC. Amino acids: CASSLGQGGYGYTF.

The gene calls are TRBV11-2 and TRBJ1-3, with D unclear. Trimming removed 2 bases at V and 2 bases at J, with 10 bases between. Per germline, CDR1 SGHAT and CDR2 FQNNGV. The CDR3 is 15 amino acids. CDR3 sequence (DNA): TGTGCCAGCAGCTTACCACGAGGCGCTGGAAACACCATATATTTT. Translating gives CASSLPRGAGNTIYF.

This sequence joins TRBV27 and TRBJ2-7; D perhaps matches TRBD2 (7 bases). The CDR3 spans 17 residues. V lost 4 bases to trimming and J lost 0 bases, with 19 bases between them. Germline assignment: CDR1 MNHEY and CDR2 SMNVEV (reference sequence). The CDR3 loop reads CASSWGQAGVNSYEQYF. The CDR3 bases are TGTGCCAGCAGTTGGGGGCAGGCGGGGGTAAACTCCTACGAGCAGTACTTC.

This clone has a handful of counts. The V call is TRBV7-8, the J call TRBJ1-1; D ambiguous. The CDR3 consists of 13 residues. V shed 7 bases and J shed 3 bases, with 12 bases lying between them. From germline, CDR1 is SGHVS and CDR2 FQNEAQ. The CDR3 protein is CASMMRKDTEAFF. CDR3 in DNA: TGTGCCAGCATGATGCGGAAGGACACTGAAGCTTTCTTT.

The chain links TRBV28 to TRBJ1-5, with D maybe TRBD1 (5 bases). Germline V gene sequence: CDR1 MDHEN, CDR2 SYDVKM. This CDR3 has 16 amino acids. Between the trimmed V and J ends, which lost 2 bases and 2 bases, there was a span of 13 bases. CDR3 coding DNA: TGTGCCAGCAGTTTAGGAGGGACGGGGGGCAATCAGCCCCAGCATTTT. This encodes CASSLGGTGGNQPQHF.

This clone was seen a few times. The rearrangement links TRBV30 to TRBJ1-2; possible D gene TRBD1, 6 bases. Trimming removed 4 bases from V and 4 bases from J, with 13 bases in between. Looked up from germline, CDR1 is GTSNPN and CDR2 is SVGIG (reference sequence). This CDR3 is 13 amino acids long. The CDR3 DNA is TGTGCCTGGACCGGAGGACAGTTCTATGGCTACACCTTC. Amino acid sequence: CAWTGGQFYGYTF. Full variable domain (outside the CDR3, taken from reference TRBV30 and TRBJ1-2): SQTIHQWPATLVQPVGSPLSLECTVEGTSNPNLYWYRQAAGRGLQLLFYSVGIGQISSEVPQNLSASRPQDRQFILSSKKLLLSDSGFYLCAWTGGQFYGYTFGSGTRLTVV.

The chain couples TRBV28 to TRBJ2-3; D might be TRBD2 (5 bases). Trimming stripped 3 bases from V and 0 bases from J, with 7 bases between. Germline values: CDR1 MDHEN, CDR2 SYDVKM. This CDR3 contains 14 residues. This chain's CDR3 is CASSLGGSTDTQYF. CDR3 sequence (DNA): TGTGCCAGCAGTTTGGGCGGGAGCACAGATACGCAGTATTTT.

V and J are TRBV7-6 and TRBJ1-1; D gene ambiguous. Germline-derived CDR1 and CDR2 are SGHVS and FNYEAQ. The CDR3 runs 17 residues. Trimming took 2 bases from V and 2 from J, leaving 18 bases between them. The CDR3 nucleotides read TGTGCCAGCAGCTTACTACTACCCTCAGGACTAAACACTGAAGCTTTCTTT. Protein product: CASSLLLPSGLNTEAFF.

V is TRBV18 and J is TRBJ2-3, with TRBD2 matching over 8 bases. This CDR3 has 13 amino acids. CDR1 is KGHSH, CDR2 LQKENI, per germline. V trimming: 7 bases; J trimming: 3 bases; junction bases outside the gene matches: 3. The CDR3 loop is CASLTSVTDTQYF. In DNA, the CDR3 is TGTGCCAGCTTGACTAGCGTTACAGATACGCAGTATTTT.

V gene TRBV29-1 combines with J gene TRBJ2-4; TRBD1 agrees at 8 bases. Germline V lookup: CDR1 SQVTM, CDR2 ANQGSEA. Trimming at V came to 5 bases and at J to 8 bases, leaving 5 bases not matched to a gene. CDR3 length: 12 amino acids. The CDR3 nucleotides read TGCAGCGTTTCGACAGGGGCTCACATTCAGTACTTC. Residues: CSVSTGAHIQYF.

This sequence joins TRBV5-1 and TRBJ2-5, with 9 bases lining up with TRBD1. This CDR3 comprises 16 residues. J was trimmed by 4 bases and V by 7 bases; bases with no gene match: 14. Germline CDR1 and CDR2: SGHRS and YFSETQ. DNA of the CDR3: TGCGCCAGCGGAACAGGGGGCGGGTTAGCGGGAGAGACCCAGTACTTC. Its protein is CASGTGGGLAGETQYF.

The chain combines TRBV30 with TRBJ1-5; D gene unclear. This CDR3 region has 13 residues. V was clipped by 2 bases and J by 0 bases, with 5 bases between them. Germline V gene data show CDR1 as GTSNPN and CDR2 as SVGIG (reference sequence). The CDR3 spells CAWSSDSNQPQHF. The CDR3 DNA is TGTGCCTGGAGTTCAGATAGCAATCAGCCCCAGCATTTT.

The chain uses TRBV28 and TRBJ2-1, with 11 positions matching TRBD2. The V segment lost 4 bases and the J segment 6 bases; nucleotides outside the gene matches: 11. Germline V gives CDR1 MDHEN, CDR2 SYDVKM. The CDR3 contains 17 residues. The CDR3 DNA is TGTGCCAGCAGTTCACGGACTAGCGGGTATGCCCCCAATGAGCAGTTCTTC. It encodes CASSSRTSGYAPNEQFF. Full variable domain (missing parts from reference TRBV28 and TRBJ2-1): DVKVTQSSRYLVKRTGEKVFLECVQDMDHENMFWYRQDPGLGLRLIYFSYDVKMKEKGDIPEGYSVSREKKERFSLILESASTNQTSMYLCASSSRTSGYAPNEQFFGPGTRLTVL.

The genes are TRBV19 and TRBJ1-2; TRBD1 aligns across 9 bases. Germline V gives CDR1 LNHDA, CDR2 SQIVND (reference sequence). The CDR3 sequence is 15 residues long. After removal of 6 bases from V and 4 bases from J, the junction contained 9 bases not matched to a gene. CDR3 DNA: TGTGCCAGTAGCCCGACAGGGGGAGTAGGCTATGGCTACACCTTC. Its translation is CASSPTGGVGYGYTF.

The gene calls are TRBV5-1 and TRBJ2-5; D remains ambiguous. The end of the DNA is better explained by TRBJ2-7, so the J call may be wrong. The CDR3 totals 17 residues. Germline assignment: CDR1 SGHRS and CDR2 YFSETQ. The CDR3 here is CASGPLSRSASSYEQYF. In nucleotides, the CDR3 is TGCGCCAGCGGCCCCCTGTCACGGTCGGCTAGCTCCTACGAGCAGTACTTC.

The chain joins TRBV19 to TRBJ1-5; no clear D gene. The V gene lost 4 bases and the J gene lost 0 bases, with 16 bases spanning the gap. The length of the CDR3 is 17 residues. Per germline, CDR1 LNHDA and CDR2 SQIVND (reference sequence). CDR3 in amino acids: CASSKIPTVYSNQPQHF. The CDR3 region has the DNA TGTGCCAGTAGTAAAATCCCCACAGTGTATAGCAATCAGCCCCAGCATTTT. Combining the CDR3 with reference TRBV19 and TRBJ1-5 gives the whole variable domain DGGITQSPKYLFRKEGQNVTLSCEQNLNHDAMYWYRQDPGQGLRLIYYSQIVNDFQKGDIAEGYSVSREKKESFPLTVTSAQKNPTAFYLCASSKIPTVYSNQPQHFGDGTRLSIL.

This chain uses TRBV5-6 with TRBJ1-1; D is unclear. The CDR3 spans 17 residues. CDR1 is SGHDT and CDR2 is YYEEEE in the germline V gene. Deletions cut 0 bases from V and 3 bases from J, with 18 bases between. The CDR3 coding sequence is TGTGCCAGCAGCTTGGTAGGGATTGAGGGTGACGACACTGAAGCTTTCTTT. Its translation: CASSLVGIEGDDTEAFF.

The CDR3 sequence: CASSMPLGDSSGNTIYF. In nucleotides, the CDR3 is TGTGCCAGTAGTATGCCCCTCGGGGATAGCTCTGGAAACACCATATATTTT. The rearrangement joins TRBV19 to TRBJ1-3; no clear D. The germline CDR1 and CDR2 sequences are LNHDA and SQIVND (reference sequence). The CDR3 spans 17 residues. The ends were cut back, 3 bases at V and 0 bases at J, with 15 bases in the middle.

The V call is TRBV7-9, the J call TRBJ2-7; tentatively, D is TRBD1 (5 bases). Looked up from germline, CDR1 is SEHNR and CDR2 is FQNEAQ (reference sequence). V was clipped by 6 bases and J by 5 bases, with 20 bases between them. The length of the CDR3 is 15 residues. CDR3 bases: TGTGCCAGCAGTTTGACAGCCTTCAGTTCGGACGAGCAGTACTTC. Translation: CASSLTAFSSDEQYF.

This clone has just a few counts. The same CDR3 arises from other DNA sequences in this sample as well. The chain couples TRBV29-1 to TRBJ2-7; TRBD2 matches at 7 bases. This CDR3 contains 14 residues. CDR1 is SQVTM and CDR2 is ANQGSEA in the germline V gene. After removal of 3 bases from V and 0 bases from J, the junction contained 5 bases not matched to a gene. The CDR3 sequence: CSVDGGGSSYEQYF. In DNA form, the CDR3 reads TGCAGCGTTGACGGCGGGGGTAGCTCCTACGAGCAGTACTTC.